The text below deals with one T cell receptor beta chain. Its target is unknown. This sample is part of a study of cytomegalovirus exposure and HLA in healthy donors. The study, taken as a whole, reports: Some public TCRs appeared in many individuals, while most sequences were rare.

Healthy people donating bone marrow made up the donors. This CDR3 has 16 amino acids. Germline CDR1 reads SGHRS; CDR2 reads YFSETQ. V dropped 2 bases and J dropped 5; count of bases not matched to a gene: 8. The PCR employed 60 Vbeta primers together with 13 Jbeta primers. Generated by immunoSEQ multiplex PCR, the TCRdb table keeps only in-frame clones and is missing some. The table includes 150,000 to 200,000 clones, approximately 82% detected once. The receptor was isolated from a young woman in good health and CMV-seropositive. What was sequenced was PBMCs. The rearrangement links TRBV5-1 to TRBJ1-5, with TRBD1 matching over 9 bases. The CDR3 sequence: CASSFPGQGDHQPQHF. CDR3 nucleotides: TGCGCCAGCAGCTTCCCGGGACAGGGTGACCATCAGCCCCAGCATTTT.